This T cell receptor (beta chain) was found in a study of T cell responses to AZD1222 COVID-19 vaccine. General study results and limits: The reported proportion of spike-specific TCRs targeting unmutated variant regions was nearly half.

Assay used: immunoSEQ multiplex PCR; TCRdb lists only in-frame clones, some missing. The table includes approximately 100,000 clones, about 85% detected once. The CDR3 has 13 amino acids. V lost 3 bases, J lost 5 bases, and 10 bases lay in between. The germline V gene encodes CDR1 SGHVS and CDR2 FQNEAQ. As regards this clone: Antigen unknown.

The receptor was derived from an adult in good health. Material: peripheral blood, obtained on day 0 of AZD1222 vaccination. The J gene is TRBJ1-2, the V gene TRBV7-8; D remains unclear. The CDR3 sequence is CASSLAGAYGYTF. The CDR3 region has the DNA TGTGCCAGCAGCTTGGCGGGAGCTTATGGCTACACCTTC.